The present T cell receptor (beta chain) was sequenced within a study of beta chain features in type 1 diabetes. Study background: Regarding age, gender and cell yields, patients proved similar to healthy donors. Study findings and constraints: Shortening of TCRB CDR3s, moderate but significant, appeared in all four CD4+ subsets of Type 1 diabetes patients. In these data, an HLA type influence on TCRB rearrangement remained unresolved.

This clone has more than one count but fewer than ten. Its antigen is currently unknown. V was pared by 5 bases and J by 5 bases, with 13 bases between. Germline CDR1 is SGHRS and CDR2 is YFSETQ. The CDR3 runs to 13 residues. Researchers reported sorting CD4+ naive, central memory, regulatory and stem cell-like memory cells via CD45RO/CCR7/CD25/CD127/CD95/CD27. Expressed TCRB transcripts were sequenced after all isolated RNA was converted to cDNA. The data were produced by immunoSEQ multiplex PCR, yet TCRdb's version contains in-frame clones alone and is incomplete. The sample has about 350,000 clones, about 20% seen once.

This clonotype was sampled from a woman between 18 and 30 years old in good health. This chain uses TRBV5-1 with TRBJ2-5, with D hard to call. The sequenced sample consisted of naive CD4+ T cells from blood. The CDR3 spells CASSFMAGETQYF. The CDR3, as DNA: TGCGCCAGCAGTTTTATGGCCGGGGAGACCCAGTACTTC.